The 20 T cell receptor beta chains reported below all come from one sample, sequenced in a study of cytomegalovirus exposure and HLA in healthy donors. Primers: 60 Vbeta forward and 13 Jbeta reverse. Profiling relied on immunoSEQ multiplex PCR, and the TCRdb table lists in-frame clones only, not all of them. The sample data list roughly 110,000 clones. Sequenced material: PBMCs. These receptor sequences come from a man in his forties in good health and CMV-seropositive.

For this clone: One end of the junction does not line up with germline, which may come from a read error. Other DNA sequences in the sample encode the same CDR3. This chain joins TRBV5-1 and TRBJ2-3, with 7 bases lining up with TRBD1. This CDR3 has 14 amino acids. In germline, CDR1 is SGHRS, CDR2 YFSETQ. The CDR3 here is CASRTGQSTDTQYF. The CDR3 DNA is TGCGCCAGCAGAACGGGACAGAGCACGGATACGCAGTATTTT.

The genes are TRBV29-1 and TRBJ2-1; possible D gene TRBD2, 6 bases. V gave up 6 bases and J gave up 6 bases, with 12 bases separating them. The V gene's germline CDR1 is SQVTM and CDR2 ANQGSEA. This CDR3 is 12 amino acids long. The CDR3 DNA sequence: TGCAGCGTCGGGGAGACTAGCAATGAGCAGTTCTTC. Its translation: CSVGETSNEQFF.

This chain uses TRBV19 with TRBJ2-1, with a weak D call TRBD2 (6 bases). This CDR3 is built from 17 residues. V was shortened by 3 bases and J by 7 bases, with 22 bases between the two germline ends. CDR1 and CDR2 from the germline V gene are LNHDA and SQIVND (reference sequence). The CDR3 nucleotides read TGTGCCAGTAGTATCCAAACGTGGAGTACTAGCCAGAATGAGCAGTTCTTC. As protein: CASSIQTWSTSQNEQFF. The full variable domain, its missing parts supplied by reference TRBV19 and TRBJ2-1, is DGGITQSPKYLFRKEGQNVTLSCEQNLNHDAMYWYRQDPGQGLRLIYYSQIVNDFQKGDIAEGYSVSREKKESFPLTVTSAQKNPTAFYLCASSIQTWSTSQNEQFFGPGTRLTVL.

This chain's CDR3 is CSVSLADSGEQYF. The CDR3 region has the DNA TGCAGCGTTTCACTAGCGGACTCCGGCGAGCAGTACTTC. V and J are TRBV29-1 and TRBJ2-7; 8 nucleotides line up with TRBD2. Germline V gives CDR1 SQVTM, CDR2 ANQGSEA. J was trimmed by 6 bases and V by 5 bases; bases with no gene match: 9. The CDR3 runs to 13 residues.

The CDR3 nucleotides read TGTGCCAGTAGCCGGTCGGGGGTAAGGCCCTACGAGCAGTACTTC. Translated, it gives CASSRSGVRPYEQYF. The V and J genes are TRBV19 and TRBJ2-7, with TRBD2 as a possible D gene (6 bases). CDR3 length: 15 amino acids. Germline assignment: CDR1 LNHDA and CDR2 SQIVND (reference sequence). V was trimmed by 6 bases and J by 2 bases, leaving 17 bases between them.

The chain has TRBV2 and TRBJ2-1; D might be TRBD1 (5 bases). The CDR3 loop spans 13 amino acids. From germline, CDR1 is SNHLY and CDR2 FYNNEI. V lost 7 bases to trimming and J lost 6 bases, with 13 bases between them. CDR3 sequence reads: CASKGAGSNEQFF. The CDR3 nucleotides are TGTGCCAGCAAAGGGGCTGGTTCCAATGAGCAGTTCTTC.

CDR3 sequence reads: CAWSLTPDGHQHF. In nucleotides, the CDR3 is TGTGCCTGGAGTTTGACTCCCGACGGTCACCAGCATTTT. The chain carries TRBV30 and TRBJ1-5; the D is unclear. The germline V gene encodes CDR1 GTSNPN and CDR2 SVGIG (reference sequence). The germline V and J ends were trimmed by 2 bases and 12 bases, with 17 bases remaining between them. The CDR3 spans 13 residues.

The rearrangement links TRBV28 to TRBJ2-7; 7 bases match TRBD2. This CDR3 is built from 16 residues. Losses at the gene ends were 3 bases for V and 0 bases for J; bases not matched to a gene: 8. CDR1 and CDR2 from the germline V gene are MDHEN and SYDVKM. The CDR3 sequence: CASSFPAAGTSYEQYF. CDR3 nucleotide sequence: TGTGCCAGCAGTTTCCCCGCAGCGGGGACCTCCTACGAGCAGTACTTC.

This sequence joins TRBV29-1 and TRBJ2-7; TRBD1 matches 12 bases. Trimming took 1 base from V and 6 from J; bases not matched to a gene: 10. The CDR3 is 16 amino acids. Germline CDR1 is SQVTM and CDR2 is ANQGSEA. The CDR3 nucleotides read TGCAGCGTTGAAGGGGGGACAGGGGGCGTCTTTGGCGAGCAGTACTTC. Amino acid sequence: CSVEGGTGGVFGEQYF.

The chain carries TRBV19 and TRBJ2-7, with TRBD1 matching over 7 bases. The V segment lost 2 bases and the J segment 6 bases; nucleotides outside the gene matches: 4. The germline CDR1 and CDR2 sequences are LNHDA and SQIVND (reference sequence). This CDR3 region has 13 residues. The CDR3 DNA reads TGTGCCAGTAGTATAAGAGGGGGCCCCGAGCAGTACTTC. Its translation: CASSIRGGPEQYF.

This chain connects TRBV4-1 to TRBJ1-1; D not certain. Trimming cost V 1 base and J 8 bases, with 5 bases left between them. The CDR3 consists of 11 residues. Germline V CDR1 and CDR2: MGHRA, YSYEKL. Here the CDR3 reads CASSQGREAFF. As DNA, the CDR3 is TGCGCCAGCAGCCAAGGGAGAGAAGCTTTCTTT.

The chain is built from TRBV6-6 and TRBJ2-3; TRBD2 matches 13 bases. Trimming took 2 bases from V and 4 from J; bases not matched to a gene: 3. Germline loops: CDR1 MNHNY, CDR2 SVGAGI (reference sequence). The CDR3 contains 16 residues. The CDR3 nucleotides read TGTGCCAGCAGTTACGGACTAGCGGGAGCCTCAGATACGCAGTATTTT. Encoded protein: CASSYGLAGASDTQYF.

The chain recombines TRBV2 with TRBJ2-5, with D tentatively TRBD1 (6 bases). With the DNA end fitting TRBJ2-7 better, the J assignment may be wrong. In germline, CDR1 is SNHLY, CDR2 FYNNEI. This CDR3 comprises 17 residues. CDR3 in DNA: TGTGCCAGCAGCACCCCAGGGGAACAGGCATACTCCTACGAGCAGTACTTC. Its translation is CASSTPGEQAYSYEQYF.

The chain couples TRBV7-2 to TRBJ2-7; perhaps TRBD2 as D (5 bases). V lost 1 base and J 4 bases, leaving 5 bases between the germline ends. This CDR3 has 12 residues. The V gene's germline CDR1 is SGHTA and CDR2 FQGNSA. CDR3 nucleotide sequence: TGTGCCAGCAGCTTAGAGCGGTACGAGCAGTACTTC. Translation: CASSLERYEQYF.

V usage is TRBV19 and J usage is TRBJ1-1, with D tentatively TRBD1 (5 bases). V shed 5 bases and J shed 5 bases, with 12 bases lying between them. This CDR3 spans 13 amino acids. Germline values: CDR1 LNHDA, CDR2 SQIVND (reference sequence). The CDR3, as DNA: TGTGCCAGTAGTGGGGGGGTGTGGACTGAAGCTTTCTTT. It codes for CASSGGVWTEAFF.

This chain uses TRBV28 with TRBJ1-5; D ambiguous. Germline lookup yields CDR1 MDHEN and CDR2 SYDVKM. The CDR3 runs 14 residues. V was cut by 1 base and J by 4 bases, with 8 bases left in between. The CDR3 sequence: CASSLSVQNQPQHF. The CDR3 DNA is TGTGCCAGCAGTTTATCCGTCCAGAATCAGCCCCAGCATTTT.

The chain uses TRBV28 and TRBJ2-1; D not certain. Trimming removed 2 bases from V and 6 bases from J, with 14 bases in between. CDR3 length: 15 residues. Germline CDR1 reads MDHEN; CDR2 reads SYDVKM. The chain's CDR3 is CASSLLAVTSNEQFF. As DNA, the CDR3 is TGTGCCAGCAGTTTACTTGCGGTTACCTCCAATGAGCAGTTCTTC.

This chain connects TRBV19 to TRBJ2-7, with 10 nucleotides matching TRBD1. There are 14 residues in the CDR3. Germline V lookup: CDR1 LNHDA, CDR2 SQIVND (reference sequence). The trim removed 10 bases at V and 3 bases at J, leaving 9 bases unmatched. The CDR3 sequence: CAKSRDRGFYEQYF. The CDR3 region has the DNA TGTGCCAAAAGCAGGGACAGGGGTTTCTACGAGCAGTACTTC.

This chain links TRBV28 with TRBJ1-6; the match to TRBD1 covers 9 bases. The germline V gene encodes CDR1 MDHEN and CDR2 SYDVKM. Trimming at V came to 6 bases and at J to 7 bases, leaving 4 bases not matched to a gene. The CDR3 totals 14 residues. Written as DNA, the CDR3 is TGTGCCAGCAGCAGGACAGGGGAGAATTCACCCCTCCACTTT. Residues: CASSRTGENSPLHF.

The gene calls are TRBV11-2 and TRBJ2-7, with D perhaps matching TRBD1 (5 bases). CDR1 is SGHAT and CDR2 is FQNNGV in the germline V gene. Trimming removed 0 bases from V and 0 bases from J, with 12 bases in between. The CDR3 has 16 residues. The CDR3 spells CASSLDPRQGSYEQYF. The CDR3 coding sequence is TGTGCCAGCAGCTTAGATCCGCGGCAGGGCTCCTACGAGCAGTACTTC.